This T cell receptor beta chain emerged from a study of cytomegalovirus exposure and HLA in healthy donors. PCR used 60 Vbeta primers and 13 Jbeta primers. Clones were sequenced by immunoSEQ multiplex PCR, and TCRdb holds only the in-frame ones, with some missing. This table holds some 98,000 clones, approximately 71% found once. The CDR3 length is 13 residues. V dropped 5 bases and J dropped 6 bases, with 13 bases sitting between them. CDR1 is SGHTA and CDR2 is FQGTGA in the germline V gene. A remark on this clone: Its antigen remains unknown.

Study-wide points: Per published accounts, TCR beta sequences correctly predicted the HLA-A and HLA-B alleles of most subjects. A later analysis, which compared TCR beta chains of equal frequency, found the HLA-associated ones more clonally expanded.

The TCR sequence derives from a female donor in good health and CMV-seronegative. The sequenced sample was PBMCs. V gene TRBV7-3 combines with J gene TRBJ1-1, with D unresolved. The CDR3 spells CASSQGQDSEAFF. In DNA form, the CDR3 reads TGTGCCAGCAGCCAAGGCCAGGACTCTGAAGCTTTCTTT.